This TCR beta chain was captured in a study of cytotoxic CD8 clonotypes in ibrutinib-treated CLL. A 1 in 200,000 to 1 in 1 million T cell depth was the sequencing target. Generated by immunoSEQ multiplex PCR, the TCRdb table keeps only in-frame clones and is missing some. The table lists 85,000 or so clones, around 79% of them singletons. The germline V gene has CDR1 LGHNA and CDR2 YNFKEQ. The V end was cut by 0 bases, the J end by 12 bases, with 12 bases between. The CDR3 covers 13 residues. This clone has only a few counts. The sequences come from PBMCs, collected after 12 months of ibrutinib treatment. This clonotype was sampled from a human donor with chronic lymphocytic leukemia. The chain joins TRBV4-2 to TRBJ2-1, with D tentatively TRBD2 (6 bases). The CDR3 DNA reads as TGTGCCAGCAGCCAAGACGGAGGCGGGGCGCAGTTCTTC. This encodes CASSQDGGGAQFF.